This TCR beta chain was captured in a study of T cells after yellow fever vaccination. This clonotype occurred many times. Using its own MiXCR run on the 5' RACE reads, TCRdb lists one record per CDR3 protein. The sample yields more than 20,000 distinct CDR3 sequences, 4% to 6% seen once. The source of this sequence is a man between 18 and 29 years old who received the YFV17D yellow fever vaccine. Sequencing used PBMCs, either bulk or a sorted T-cell subset (CD4+, CD8+, memory, or dextramer-sorted; not recorded which), obtained about 49 days after the first yellow fever vaccination.

CDR3 DNA sequence: TGTGCCAGCAGCTACGACAGGGACCAAGAGACCCAGTACTTC. Its protein product is CASSYDRDQETQYF. J is TRBJ2-5 and V is TRBV5-4; 7 positions match TRBD1. J gave up 0 bases and V 3 bases, and 2 bases lay outside the gene matches. This CDR3 comprises 14 residues. Per the germline V gene, CDR1 is SGHNT and CDR2 is YYREEE (reference sequence).